This T cell receptor beta chain was observed in a study of tumour-infiltrating T cells in Burkitt lymphoma. As for the study in general: Productive clonality predicted overall and progression-free survival.

Trimming removed 1 base from V and 4 bases from J, with 10 bases in between. The CDR3 contains 14 residues. From germline, CDR1 is SEHNR and CDR2 FQNEAQ (reference sequence). TCRdb keeps only in-frame clones here, not all; method: immunoSEQ multiplex PCR. The table has 7,500 to 8,500 clones, around 70% seen once. This clonotype was sampled from a human donor with diffuse large B-cell lymphoma. The J gene is TRBJ1-1, the V gene TRBV7-9; D ambiguous. The specimen sequenced was tumor tissue. CDR3 bases: TGTGCCAGCAGCTTAGTACAGTCGAGCACTGAAGCTTTCTTT. It codes for CASSLVQSSTEAFF.